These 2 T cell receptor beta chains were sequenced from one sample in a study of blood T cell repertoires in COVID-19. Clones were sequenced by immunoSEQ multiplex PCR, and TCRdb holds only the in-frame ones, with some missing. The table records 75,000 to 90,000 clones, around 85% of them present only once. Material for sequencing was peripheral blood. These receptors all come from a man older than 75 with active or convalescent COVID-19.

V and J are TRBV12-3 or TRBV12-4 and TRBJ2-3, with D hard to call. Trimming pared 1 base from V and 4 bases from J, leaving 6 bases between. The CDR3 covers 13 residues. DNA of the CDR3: TGTGCCAGCAGTTTAGTTCCTGCAGATACGCAGTATTTT. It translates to CASSLVPADTQYF.

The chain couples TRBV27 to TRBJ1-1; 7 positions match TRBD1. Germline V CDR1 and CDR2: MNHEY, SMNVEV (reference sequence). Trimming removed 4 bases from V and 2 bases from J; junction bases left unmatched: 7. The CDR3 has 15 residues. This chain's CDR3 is CASSYGRDRNTEAFF. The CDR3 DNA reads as TGTGCCAGCAGTTACGGCCGGGACAGAAACACTGAAGCTTTCTTT.